This T cell receptor beta chain derives from a study of blood T cell repertoires in COVID-19. Study details: Material from acute and convalescent COVID-19 was sourced from the United States, Italy and Spain. T cells, B-cell-depleted T cells, or PBMCs supplied cDNA or gDNA.

Libraries were prepared by immunoSEQ multiplex PCR; TCRdb keeps only in-frame clonotypes and omits some of them. The sample contains some 350,000 clones, roughly 90% of which appear only once. The CDR3 contains 14 residues. Germline V gene lookup returns CDR1 ENHRY and CDR2 SYGVKD. V was shortened by 6 bases and J by 2 bases, with 11 bases between the two germline ends. The receptor was derived from a young woman with COVID-19, enrolled during active disease. Sequences were obtained from peripheral blood. V gene TRBV10-3 combines with J gene TRBJ2-1; D is unresolved. CDR3 loop: CAISVIAAYNEQFF. CDR3 nucleotide sequence: TGTGCCATCAGCGTAATAGCCGCCTACAATGAGCAGTTCTTC.